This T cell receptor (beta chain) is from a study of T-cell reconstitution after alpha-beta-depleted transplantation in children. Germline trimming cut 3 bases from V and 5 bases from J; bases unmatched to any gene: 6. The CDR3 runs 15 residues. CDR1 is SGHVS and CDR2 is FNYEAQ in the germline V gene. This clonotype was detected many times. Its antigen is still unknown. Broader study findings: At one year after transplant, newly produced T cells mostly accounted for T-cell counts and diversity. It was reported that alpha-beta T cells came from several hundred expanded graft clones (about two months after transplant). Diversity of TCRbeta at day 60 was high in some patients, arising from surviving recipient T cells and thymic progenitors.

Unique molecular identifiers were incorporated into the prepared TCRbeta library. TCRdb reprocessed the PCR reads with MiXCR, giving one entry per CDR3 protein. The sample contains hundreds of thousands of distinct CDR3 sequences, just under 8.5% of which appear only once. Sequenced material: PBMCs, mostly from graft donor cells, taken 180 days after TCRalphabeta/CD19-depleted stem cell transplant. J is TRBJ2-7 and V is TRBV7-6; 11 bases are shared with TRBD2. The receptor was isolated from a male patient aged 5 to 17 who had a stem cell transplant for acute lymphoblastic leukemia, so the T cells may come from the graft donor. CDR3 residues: CASSFTSGRGDEQYF. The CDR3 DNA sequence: TGTGCCAGCAGCTTTACTAGCGGGAGAGGCGACGAGCAGTACTTC.